This section outlines one T cell receptor beta chain sequence together with its context. This specimen comes from a study of blood T cell repertoires in COVID-19. CDR1 is LGHNA, CDR2 YNFKEQ, per germline. Trimming took 0 bases from V and 9 from J; bases not matched to a gene: 5. The CDR3 spans 16 residues. In the authors' workflow: Reference gene primer amplification yielded estimated nucleated cell counts. Produced via immunoSEQ multiplex PCR; TCRdb's table is partial and in-frame only. V, J and clone size were drawn from that table, and D and trimming were deduced from the DNA. This sample yields approximately 99,000 clones, of which 80% to 90% are seen a single time; around 2% belongs to the top ten.

This TCR was sampled from a man between 45 and 60 years old with COVID-19, enrolled during active disease. The J gene is TRBJ2-2, the V gene TRBV4-2; 12 nucleotides line up with TRBD2. Sequencing was carried out using peripheral blood. This CDR3 reads CASSQETSGGSRELFF. The CDR3 region has the DNA TGTGCCAGCAGCCAAGAGACTAGCGGGGGCTCTCGGGAGCTGTTTTTT.